These T cell receptor beta chains were read from a single sample in a study of T-cell memory formation after mild COVID-19. TCRdb re-called the 5' RACE reads through MiXCR, storing one row per CDR3 protein. The top ten clones hold about 7.4% of a sample with some 600,000 distinct CDR3 sequences, 17% of them seen once. The sample was PBMCs or a T cell subset sorted from them (not recorded which). The receptors were sampled from an adult woman who had mild COVID-19 (a few samples of this study predate the infection). Cell type and time point are not known. Both conserved end residues are part of each CDR3. The order of the fields is V gene, J gene, D gene, CDR3 protein. The D gene is left open where the match is weak.

>TRBV24-1|TRBJ2-1|TRBD2
CATSDRTSGGNEQFF
>TRBV7-9|TRBJ2-1|TRBD1
CASSLEGPGQATYNEQFF
>TRBV5-1|TRBJ1-1|NA
CASSLDGQGSFTEAFF
>TRBV12-3/TRBV12-4|TRBJ1-6|TRBD1
CASSRAGGNSPLHF
>TRBV29-1|TRBJ2-5|NA
CSVEDLGGAQYF
>TRBV29-1|TRBJ2-5|NA
CSVGAQETQYF
>TRBV4-1|TRBJ1-2|NA
CASSQDSYYGYTF
>TRBV7-9|TRBJ2-1|NA
CASSPGSGYYNEQFF
>TRBV5-1|TRBJ1-1|NA
CASSAAGEEAFF
>TRBV9|TRBJ2-2|TRBD1
CASSVEGATGELFF
>TRBV6-1|TRBJ1-6|NA
CASNQGVFNSPLHF
>TRBV5-6|TRBJ2-7|TRBD2
CASSWRTSGGAPYEQYF
>TRBV5-5|TRBJ1-5|TRBD1
CASSLGTGTSQPQHF
>TRBV5-1|TRBJ2-7|NA
CASSFGDREGEQYF
>TRBV5-4|TRBJ2-2|NA
CASSLLGATGELFF
>TRBV4-3|TRBJ1-6|NA
CASSQIQGNSPLHF
>TRBV9|TRBJ2-2|NA
CASSALQSNTGELFF
>TRBV12-3/TRBV12-4|TRBJ1-5|NA
CASRYQGSAGNQPQHF
>TRBV7-8|TRBJ2-7|NA
CASSLGSGYEQYF
>TRBV4-1|TRBJ1-1|NA
CASSFGRGTDTEAFF
>TRBV5-6|TRBJ1-1|TRBD1
CASSSKQGVTEAFF
>TRBV20-1|TRBJ1-1|NA
CSARDTPTAYTEAFF
>TRBV3-1|TRBJ2-7|NA
CASSHRGRIHEQYF
>TRBV15|TRBJ2-1|NA
CATSKGENEQFF